Shown below are 5 T cell receptor beta chains from a single sample sequenced in a study of vaccination effects on CD4 cells after COVID-19. Clones were read by immunoSEQ multiplex PCR, and TCRdb kept only the in-frame ones, dropping some. The top ten hold 20% to 25% of the sample, which has about 38,000 clones, under 75% seen once. Prior to sequencing, the ViraFEST assay stimulated PBMC with viral peptide pools, which expanded the antigen-specific CD4+ T cells. Subsequent to a culture period of about ten days, CD4+ T cells were isolated. Vaccinated recipients, who were negative for nucleocapsid antibodies, had no history of SARS-CoV-2 infection. These receptors are not linked to any known antigen. Material: CD4+ T cells from PBMCs cultured with SARS-CoV-2 spike peptides, obtained before COVID-19 vaccination. The receptor source for this set is a human donor who received a COVID-19 vaccine.

The V call is TRBV10-3, the J call TRBJ1-2; TRBD1 might be the D (6 bases). Trimming took off 3 bases at V and 1 base at J, with 12 bases between the two ends. CDR3 size: 15 residues. The germline V gene has CDR1 ENHRY and CDR2 SYGVKD. Written as DNA, the CDR3 is TGTGCCATCAGTGATGGCAGGGGCATTAACTATGGCTACACCTTC. This codes for CAISDGRGINYGYTF.

CDR3 region: CASSLTGNNQPQHF. The CDR3 DNA is TGTGCCAGCAGTTTAACAGGTAACAATCAGCCCCAGCATTTT. V and J are TRBV6-5 and TRBJ1-5, with D perhaps matching TRBD1 (5 bases). Trimming cost V 4 bases and J 3 bases, with 10 bases left between them. CDR3 length: 14 amino acids. Germline CDR1 and CDR2: MNHEY and SVGAGI.

The rearrangement joins TRBV4-1 to TRBJ2-1; TRBD2 matches at 8 bases. The CDR3 length is 16 residues. CDR1 is MGHRA, CDR2 YSYEKL, per germline. The V segment lost 0 bases and the J segment 4 bases; nucleotides outside the gene matches: 5. The CDR3 coding sequence is TGCGCCAGCAGCCAAGATCGGGGGGGCGGTTACAATGAGCAGTTCTTC. Translated, it gives CASSQDRGGGYNEQFF.

This chain connects TRBV5-5 to TRBJ2-2; a weak D match, TRBD1 (6 bases). Per germline, CDR1 SGHKS and CDR2 YYEKEE (reference sequence). This CDR3 contains 14 residues. Deletions cut 3 bases from V and 4 bases from J, with 10 bases between. This chain's CDR3 is CASSWDTSTGELFF. In DNA, the CDR3 is TGTGCCAGCAGCTGGGACACCTCCACCGGGGAGCTGTTTTTT.

This clone turned up a few times. CDR3 region: CASSSQGALRGYTF. As DNA, the CDR3 is TGTGCCAGCTCATCACAGGGGGCTTTGAGGGGCTACACCTTC. This sequence joins TRBV18 and TRBJ1-2, with 9 bases that match TRBD1. Germline CDR1 KGHSH, CDR2 LQKENI. After removal of 5 bases from V and 8 bases from J, the junction contained 9 bases not matched to a gene. The CDR3 contains 14 residues. Looking up the rest from reference TRBV18 and TRBJ1-2 gives the full variable domain: NAGVMQNPRHLVRRRGQEARLRCSPMKGHSHVYWYRQLPEEGLKFMVYLQKENIIDESGMPKERFSAEFPKEGPSILRIQQVVRGDSAAYFCASSSQGALRGYTFGSGTRLTVV.